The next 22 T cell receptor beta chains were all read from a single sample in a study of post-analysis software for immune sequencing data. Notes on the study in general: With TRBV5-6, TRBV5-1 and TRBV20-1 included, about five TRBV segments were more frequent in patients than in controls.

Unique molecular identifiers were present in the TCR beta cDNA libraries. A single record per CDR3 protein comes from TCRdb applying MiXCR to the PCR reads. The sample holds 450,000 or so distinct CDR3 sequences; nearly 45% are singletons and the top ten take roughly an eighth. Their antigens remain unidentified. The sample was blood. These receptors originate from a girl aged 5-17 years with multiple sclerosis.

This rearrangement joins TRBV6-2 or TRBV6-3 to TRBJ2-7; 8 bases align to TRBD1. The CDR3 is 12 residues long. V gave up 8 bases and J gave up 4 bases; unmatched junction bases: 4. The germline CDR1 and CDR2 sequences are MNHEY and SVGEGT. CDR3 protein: CASGTGPYEQYF. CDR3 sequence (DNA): TGTGCCAGCGGGACAGGCCCATACGAGCAGTACTTC.

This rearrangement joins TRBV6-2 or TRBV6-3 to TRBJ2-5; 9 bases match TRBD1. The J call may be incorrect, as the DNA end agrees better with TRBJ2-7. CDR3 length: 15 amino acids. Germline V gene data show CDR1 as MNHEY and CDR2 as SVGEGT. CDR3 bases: TGTGCCAGCAGTTTGCTGCGGGACAGGGCCGGCGAGCAGTACTTC. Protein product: CASSLLRDRAGEQYF.

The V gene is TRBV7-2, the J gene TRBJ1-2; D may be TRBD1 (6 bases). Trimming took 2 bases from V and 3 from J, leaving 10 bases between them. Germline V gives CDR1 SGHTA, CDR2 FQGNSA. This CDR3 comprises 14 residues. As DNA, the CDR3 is TGTGCCAGCAGCTTAAAGGACAGAGACTATGGCTACACCTTC. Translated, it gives CASSLKDRDYGYTF.

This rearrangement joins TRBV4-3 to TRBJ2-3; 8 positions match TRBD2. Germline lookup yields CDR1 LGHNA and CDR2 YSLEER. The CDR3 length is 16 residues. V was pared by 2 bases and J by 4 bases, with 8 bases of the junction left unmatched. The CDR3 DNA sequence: TGCGCCAGCAGCCAATATGCTACTAGCGGCCCAGATACGCAGTATTTT. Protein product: CASSQYATSGPDTQYF.

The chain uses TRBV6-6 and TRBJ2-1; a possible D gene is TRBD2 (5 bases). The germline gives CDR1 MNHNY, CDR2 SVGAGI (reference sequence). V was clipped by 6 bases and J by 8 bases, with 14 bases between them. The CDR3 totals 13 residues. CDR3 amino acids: CASSGMRSDEQFF. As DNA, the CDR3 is TGTGCCAGCAGCGGGATGAGGTCCGATGAGCAGTTCTTC.

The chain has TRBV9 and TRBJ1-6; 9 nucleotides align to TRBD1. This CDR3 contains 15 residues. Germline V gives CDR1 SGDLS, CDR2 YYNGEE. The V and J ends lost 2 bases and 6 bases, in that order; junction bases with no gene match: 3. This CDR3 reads CASSVGQGPNSPLHF. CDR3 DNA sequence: TGTGCCAGCAGCGTGGGACAGGGCCCTAATTCACCCCTCCACTTT.

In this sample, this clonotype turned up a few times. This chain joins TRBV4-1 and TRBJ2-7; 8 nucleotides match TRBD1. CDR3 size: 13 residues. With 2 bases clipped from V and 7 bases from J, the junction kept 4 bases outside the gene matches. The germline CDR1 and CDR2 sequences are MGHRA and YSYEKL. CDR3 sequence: CASSQLTGGEQYF. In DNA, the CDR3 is TGCGCCAGCAGCCAACTAACAGGGGGAGAGCAGTACTTC.

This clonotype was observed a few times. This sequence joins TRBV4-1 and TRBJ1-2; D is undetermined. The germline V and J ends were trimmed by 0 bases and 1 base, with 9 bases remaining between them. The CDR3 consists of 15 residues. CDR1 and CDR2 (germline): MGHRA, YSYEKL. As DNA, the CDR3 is TGCGCCAGCAGCCAAGACCCAACCCTTAACTATGGCTACACCTTC. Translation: CASSQDPTLNYGYTF.

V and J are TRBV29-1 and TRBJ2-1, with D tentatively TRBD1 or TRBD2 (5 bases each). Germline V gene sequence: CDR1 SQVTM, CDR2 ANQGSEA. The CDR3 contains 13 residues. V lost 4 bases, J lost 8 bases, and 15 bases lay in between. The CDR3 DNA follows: TGCAGCGTTGGTGCGACGGGGCGAGATGAGCAGTTCTTC. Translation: CSVGATGRDEQFF.

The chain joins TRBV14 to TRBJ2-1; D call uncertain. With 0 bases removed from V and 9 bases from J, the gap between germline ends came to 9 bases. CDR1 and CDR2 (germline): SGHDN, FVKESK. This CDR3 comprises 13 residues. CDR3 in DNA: TGTGCCAGCAGCCAAGATCAGCTCACTGAGCAGTTCTTC. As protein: CASSQDQLTEQFF.

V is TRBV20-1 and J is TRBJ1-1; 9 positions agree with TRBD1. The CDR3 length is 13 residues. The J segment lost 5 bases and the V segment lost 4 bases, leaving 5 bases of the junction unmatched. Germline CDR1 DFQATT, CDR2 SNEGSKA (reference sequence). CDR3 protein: CSANRGRETEAFF. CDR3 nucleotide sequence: TGCAGTGCTAACAGGGGGCGGGAAACTGAAGCTTTCTTT.

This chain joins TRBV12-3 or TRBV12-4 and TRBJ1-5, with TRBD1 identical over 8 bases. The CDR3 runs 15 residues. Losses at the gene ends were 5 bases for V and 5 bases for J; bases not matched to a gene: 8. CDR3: CASSRDQGAHQPQHF. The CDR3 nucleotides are TGTGCCAGCAGTCGAGACCAGGGGGCACATCAGCCCCAGCATTTT.

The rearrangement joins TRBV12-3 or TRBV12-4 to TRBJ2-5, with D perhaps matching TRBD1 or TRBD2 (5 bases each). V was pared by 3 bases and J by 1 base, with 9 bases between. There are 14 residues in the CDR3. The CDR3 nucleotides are TGTGCCAGCAGTTTGGGGACCCTCCAAGAGACCCAGTACTTC. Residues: CASSLGTLQETQYF.

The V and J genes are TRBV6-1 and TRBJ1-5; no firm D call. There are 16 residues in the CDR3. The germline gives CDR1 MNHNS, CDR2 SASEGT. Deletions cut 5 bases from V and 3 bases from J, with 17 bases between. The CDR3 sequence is CASSPSGGISNQPQHF. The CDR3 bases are TGTGCCAGCAGTCCATCGGGCGGGATTTCCAATCAGCCCCAGCATTTT.

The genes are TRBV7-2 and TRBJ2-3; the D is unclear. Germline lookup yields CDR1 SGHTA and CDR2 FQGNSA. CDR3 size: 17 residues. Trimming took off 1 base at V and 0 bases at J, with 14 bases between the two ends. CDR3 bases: TGTGCCAGCAGCTTAGGGGCCCTTGGGTCTAGCACAGATACGCAGTATTTT. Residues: CASSLGALGSSTDTQYF.

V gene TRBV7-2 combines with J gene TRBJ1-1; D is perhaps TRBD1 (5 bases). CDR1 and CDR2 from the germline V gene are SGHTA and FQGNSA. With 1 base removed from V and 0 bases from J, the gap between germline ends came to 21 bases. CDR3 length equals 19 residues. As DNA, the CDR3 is TGTGCCAGCAGCTTAGATTTGGGGGAAGTGGGACCCATGAACACTGAAGCTTTCTTT. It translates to CASSLDLGEVGPMNTEAFF.

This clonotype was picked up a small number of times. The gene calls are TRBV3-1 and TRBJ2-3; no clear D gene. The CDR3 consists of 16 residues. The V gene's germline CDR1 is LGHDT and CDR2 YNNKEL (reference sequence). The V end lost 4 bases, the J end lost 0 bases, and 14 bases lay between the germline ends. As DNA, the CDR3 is TGTGCCAGCAGCCGGTACCCCGGTGCCAGCACAGATACGCAGTATTTT. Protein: CASSRYPGASTDTQYF.

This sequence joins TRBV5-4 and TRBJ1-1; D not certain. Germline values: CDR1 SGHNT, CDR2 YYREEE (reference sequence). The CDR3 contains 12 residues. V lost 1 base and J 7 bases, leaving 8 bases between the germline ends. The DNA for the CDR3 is TGTGCCAGCAGCTTGTCCCCGGGTGAAGCTTTCTTT. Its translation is CASSLSPGEAFF. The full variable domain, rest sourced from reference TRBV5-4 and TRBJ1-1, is ETGVTQSPTHLIKTRGQQVTLRCSSQSGHNTVSWYQQALGQGPQFIFQYYREEENGRGNFPPRFSGLQFPNYSSELNVNALELDDSALYLCASSLSPGEAFFGQGTRLTVV.

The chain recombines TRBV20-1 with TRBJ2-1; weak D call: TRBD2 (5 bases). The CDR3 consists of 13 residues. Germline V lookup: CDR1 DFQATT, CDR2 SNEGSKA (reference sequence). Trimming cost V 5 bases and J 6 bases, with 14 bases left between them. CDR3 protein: CSAALRVPNEQFF. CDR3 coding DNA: TGCAGTGCTGCCCTGCGGGTCCCCAATGAGCAGTTCTTC.

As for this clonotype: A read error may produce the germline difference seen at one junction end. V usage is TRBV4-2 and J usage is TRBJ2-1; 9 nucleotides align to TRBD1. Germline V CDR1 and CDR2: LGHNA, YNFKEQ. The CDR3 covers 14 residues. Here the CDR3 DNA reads TGTGCCAGCAGCGGGACAGGGACCTACAATGAGCAGTTCTTT. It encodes CASSGTGTYNEQFF.

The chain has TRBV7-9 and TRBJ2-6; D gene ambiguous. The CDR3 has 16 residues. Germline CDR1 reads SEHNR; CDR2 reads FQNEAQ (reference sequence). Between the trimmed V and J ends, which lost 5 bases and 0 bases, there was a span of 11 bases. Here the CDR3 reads CASSIVAASGANVLTF. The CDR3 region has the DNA TGTGCCAGCAGCATAGTGGCAGCCTCTGGGGCCAACGTCCTGACTTTC.

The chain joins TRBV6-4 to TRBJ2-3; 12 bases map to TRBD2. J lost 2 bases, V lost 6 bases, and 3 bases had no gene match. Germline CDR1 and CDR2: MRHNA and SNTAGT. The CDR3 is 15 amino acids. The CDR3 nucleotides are TGTGCCAGCAGGACTAGCGGGGGAAACACAGATACGCAGTATTTT. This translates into CASRTSGGNTDTQYF.